The text below deals with one TCR beta chain. The target antigen is unknown. This sample was included in a study of cytomegalovirus exposure and HLA in healthy donors. Study as a whole: In an early release, HLA-typed donors contributed 77 million or so unique TCR sequences. Findings of the study overall: Owing to their indistinguishability, certain V segments, notably TRBV6-2 and TRBV6-3, were excluded. With later analysis, a missense DCLRE1C variant became linked to TCR beta V- and J-gene trimming.

Both 60 Vbeta primers and 13 Jbeta primers went into the PCR. Repertoires were generated with immunoSEQ multiplex PCR, while TCRdb's copy carries only in-frame clones and drops some. The table has roughly 120,000 clones, roughly 70% seen once; the top ten hold around 4%. V shed 7 bases and J 15 bases; nucleotides not matched to a gene: 16. CDR3 size: 15 residues. Germline V gene sequence: CDR1 MNHEY, CDR2 SVGAGI. The rearrangement joins TRBV6-5 to TRBJ2-1, with 12 positions matching TRBD2. This receptor was identified in a woman aged 40 to 50 in good health and CMV-seronegative. Sequenced sample: PBMCs. CDR3 DNA sequence: TGTGCCAGCATCCCCCAGGCTAGCGGGAGGGGGTATATGTTCTTC. Translated, it gives CASIPQASGRGYMFF.